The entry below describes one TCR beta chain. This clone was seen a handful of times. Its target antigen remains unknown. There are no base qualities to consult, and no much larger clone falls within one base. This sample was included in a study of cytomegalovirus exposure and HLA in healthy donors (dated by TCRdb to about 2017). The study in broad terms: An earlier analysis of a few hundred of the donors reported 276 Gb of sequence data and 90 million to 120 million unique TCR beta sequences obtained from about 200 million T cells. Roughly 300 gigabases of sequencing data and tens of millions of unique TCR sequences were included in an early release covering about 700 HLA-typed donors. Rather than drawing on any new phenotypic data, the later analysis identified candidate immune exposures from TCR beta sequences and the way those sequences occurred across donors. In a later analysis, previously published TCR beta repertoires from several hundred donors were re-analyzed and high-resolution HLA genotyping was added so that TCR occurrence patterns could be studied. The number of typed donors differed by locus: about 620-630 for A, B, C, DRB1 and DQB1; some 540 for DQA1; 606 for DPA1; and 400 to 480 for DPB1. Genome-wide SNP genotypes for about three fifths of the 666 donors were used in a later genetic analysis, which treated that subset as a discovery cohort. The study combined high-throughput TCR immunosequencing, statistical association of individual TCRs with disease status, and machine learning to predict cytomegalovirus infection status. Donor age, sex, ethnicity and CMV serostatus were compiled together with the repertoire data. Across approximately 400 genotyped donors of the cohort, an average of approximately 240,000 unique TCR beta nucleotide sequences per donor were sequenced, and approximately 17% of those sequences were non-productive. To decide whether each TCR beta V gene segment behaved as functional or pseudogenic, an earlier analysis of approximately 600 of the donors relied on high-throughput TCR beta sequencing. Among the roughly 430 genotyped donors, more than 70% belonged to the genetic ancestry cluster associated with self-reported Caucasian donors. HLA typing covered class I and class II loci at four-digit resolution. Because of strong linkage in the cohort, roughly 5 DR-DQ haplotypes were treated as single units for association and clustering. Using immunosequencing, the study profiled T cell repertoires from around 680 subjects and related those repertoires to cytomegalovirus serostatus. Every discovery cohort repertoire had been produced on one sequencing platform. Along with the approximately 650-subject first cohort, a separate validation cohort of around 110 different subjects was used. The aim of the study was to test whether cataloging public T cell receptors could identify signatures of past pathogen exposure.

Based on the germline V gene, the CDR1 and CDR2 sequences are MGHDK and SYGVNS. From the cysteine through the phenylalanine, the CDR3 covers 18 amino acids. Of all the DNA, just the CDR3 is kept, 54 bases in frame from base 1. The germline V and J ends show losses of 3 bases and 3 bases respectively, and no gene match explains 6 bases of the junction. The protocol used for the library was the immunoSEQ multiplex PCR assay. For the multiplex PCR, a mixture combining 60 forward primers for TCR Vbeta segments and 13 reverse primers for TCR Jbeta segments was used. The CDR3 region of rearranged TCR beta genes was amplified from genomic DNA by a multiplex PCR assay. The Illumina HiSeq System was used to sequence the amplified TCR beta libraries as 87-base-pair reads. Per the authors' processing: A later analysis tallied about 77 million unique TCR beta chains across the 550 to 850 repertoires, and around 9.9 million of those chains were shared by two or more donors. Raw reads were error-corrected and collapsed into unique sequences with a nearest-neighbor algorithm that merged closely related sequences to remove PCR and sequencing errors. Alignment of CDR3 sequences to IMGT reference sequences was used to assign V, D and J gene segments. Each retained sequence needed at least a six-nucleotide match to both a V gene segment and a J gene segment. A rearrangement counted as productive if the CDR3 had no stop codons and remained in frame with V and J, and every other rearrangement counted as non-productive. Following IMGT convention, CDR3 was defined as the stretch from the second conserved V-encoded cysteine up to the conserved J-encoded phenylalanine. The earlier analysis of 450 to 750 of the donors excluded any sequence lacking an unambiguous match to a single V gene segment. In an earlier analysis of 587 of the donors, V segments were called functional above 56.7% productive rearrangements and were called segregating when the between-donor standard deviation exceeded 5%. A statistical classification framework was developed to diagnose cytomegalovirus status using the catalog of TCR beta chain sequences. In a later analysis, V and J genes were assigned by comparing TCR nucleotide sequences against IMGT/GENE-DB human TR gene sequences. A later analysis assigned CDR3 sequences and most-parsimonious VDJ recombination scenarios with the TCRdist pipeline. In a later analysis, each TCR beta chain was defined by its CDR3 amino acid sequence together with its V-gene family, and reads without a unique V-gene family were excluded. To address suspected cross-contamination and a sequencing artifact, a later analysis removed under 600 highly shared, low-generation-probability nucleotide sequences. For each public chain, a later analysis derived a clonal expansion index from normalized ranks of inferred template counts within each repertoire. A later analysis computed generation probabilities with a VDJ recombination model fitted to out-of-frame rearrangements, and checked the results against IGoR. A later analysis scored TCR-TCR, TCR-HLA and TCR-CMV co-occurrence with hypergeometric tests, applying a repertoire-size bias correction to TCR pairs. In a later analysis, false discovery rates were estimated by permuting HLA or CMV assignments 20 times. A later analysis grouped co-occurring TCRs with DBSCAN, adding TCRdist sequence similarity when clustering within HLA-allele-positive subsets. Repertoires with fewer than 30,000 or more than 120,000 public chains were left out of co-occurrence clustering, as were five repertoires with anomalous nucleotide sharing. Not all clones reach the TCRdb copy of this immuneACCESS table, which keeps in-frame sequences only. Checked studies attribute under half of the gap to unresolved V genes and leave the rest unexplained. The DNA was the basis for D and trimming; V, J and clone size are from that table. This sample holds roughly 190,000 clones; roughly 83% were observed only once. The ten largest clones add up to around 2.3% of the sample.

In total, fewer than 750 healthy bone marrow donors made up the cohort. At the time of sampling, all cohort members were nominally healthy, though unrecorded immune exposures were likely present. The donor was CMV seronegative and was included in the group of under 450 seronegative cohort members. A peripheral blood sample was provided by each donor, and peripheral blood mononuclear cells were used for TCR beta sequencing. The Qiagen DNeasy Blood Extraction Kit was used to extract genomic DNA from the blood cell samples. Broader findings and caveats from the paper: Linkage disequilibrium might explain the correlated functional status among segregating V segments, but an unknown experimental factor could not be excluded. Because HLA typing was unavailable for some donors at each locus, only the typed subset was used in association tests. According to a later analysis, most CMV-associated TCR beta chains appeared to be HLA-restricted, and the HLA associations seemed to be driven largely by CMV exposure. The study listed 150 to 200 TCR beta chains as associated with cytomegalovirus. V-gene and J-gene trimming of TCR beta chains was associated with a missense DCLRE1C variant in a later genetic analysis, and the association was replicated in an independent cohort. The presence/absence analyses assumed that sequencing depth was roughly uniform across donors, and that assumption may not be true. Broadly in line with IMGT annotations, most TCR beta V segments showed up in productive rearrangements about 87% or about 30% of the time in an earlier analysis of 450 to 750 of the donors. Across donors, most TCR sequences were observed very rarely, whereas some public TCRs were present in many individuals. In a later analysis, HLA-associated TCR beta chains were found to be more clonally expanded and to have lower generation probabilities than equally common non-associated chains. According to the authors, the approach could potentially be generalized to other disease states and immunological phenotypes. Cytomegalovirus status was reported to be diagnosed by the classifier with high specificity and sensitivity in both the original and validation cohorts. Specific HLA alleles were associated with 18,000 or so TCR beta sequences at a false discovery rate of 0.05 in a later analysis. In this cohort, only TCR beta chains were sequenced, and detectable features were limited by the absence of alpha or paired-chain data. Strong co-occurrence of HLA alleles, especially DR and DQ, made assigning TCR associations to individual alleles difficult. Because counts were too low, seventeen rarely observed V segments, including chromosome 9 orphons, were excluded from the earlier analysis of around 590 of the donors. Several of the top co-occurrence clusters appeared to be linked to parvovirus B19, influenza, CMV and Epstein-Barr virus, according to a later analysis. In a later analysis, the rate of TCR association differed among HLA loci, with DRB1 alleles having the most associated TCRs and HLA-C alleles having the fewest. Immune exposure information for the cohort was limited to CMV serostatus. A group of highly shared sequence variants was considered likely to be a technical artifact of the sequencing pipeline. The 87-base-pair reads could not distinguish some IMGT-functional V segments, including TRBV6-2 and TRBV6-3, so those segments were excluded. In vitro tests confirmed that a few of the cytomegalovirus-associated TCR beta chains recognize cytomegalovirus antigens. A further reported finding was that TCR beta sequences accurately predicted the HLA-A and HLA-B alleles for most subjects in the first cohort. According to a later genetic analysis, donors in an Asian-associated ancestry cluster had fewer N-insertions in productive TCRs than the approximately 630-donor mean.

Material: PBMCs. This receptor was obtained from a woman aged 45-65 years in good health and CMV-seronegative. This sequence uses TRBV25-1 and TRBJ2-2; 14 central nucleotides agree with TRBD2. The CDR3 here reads CASSDPMGLAGDTGELFF. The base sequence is TGTGCCAGCAGTGATCCCATGGGACTAGCGGGGGACACCGGGGAGCTGTTTTTT.